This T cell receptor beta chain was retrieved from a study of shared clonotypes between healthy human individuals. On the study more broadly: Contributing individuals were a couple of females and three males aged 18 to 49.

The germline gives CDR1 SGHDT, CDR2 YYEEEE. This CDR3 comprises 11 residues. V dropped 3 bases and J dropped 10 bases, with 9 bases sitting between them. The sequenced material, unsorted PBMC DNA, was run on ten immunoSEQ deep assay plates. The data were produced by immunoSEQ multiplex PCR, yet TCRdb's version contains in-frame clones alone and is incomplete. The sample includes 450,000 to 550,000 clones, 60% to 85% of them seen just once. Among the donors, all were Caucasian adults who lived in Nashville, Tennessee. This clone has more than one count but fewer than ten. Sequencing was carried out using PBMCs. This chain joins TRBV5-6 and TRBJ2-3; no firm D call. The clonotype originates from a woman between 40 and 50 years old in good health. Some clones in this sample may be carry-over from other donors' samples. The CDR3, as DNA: TGTGCCAGCAGCTCGGGTGATGCGCAGTATTTT. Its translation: CASSSGDAQYF.